These T cell receptor beta chains were read from a single sample in a study of cytomegalovirus exposure and HLA in healthy donors. Data came from immunoSEQ multiplex PCR; TCRdb stores just in-frame clones and leaves some out. The sample spans 200,000 to 250,000 clones; the ten largest clones claim roughly 0.98%. Sequencing input: PBMCs. The receptors were gathered from a young woman in good health and CMV-seropositive. Both conserved end residues are part of each CDR3. The D gene is left open where the match is weak.

J | D | V | DNA | CDR3
TRBJ1-1 | . | TRBV10-1 | TGCGCCAGCAGTCCGGGGGGGAAGAACACTGAAGCTTTCTTT | CASSPGGKNTEAFF
TRBJ2-5 | . | TRBV30 | TGTGCCTGGAGTAAGACAGCAGTAGGGGAGACCCAGTACTTC | CAWSKTAVGETQYF
TRBJ1-5 | TRBD1 | TRBV6-1 | TGTGCCAGCAGTGAATGGACAGGGGGGTATAGCAATCAGCCCCAGCATTTT | CASSEWTGGYSNQPQHF
TRBJ2-7 | . | TRBV7-2 | TGTGCCAGCAGCTTAGAGGGGATCTCCTACGAGCAGTACTTC | CASSLEGISYEQYF
TRBJ1-5 | . | TRBV27 | TGTGCCAGCAGTTTCAGCCGGGAGGGAGATCAGCCCCAGCATTTT | CASSFSREGDQPQHF
TRBJ2-2 | TRBD2 | TRBV27 | TGTGCCAGCACCCGGGGGGCCGGGGAGCTGTTTTTT | CASTRGAGELFF
TRBJ1-2 | TRBD1 | TRBV2 | TGTGCCCAATTTGCCAGGGGGACCTATGGCTACACCTTC | CAQFARGTYGYTF
TRBJ1-3 | TRBD1 | TRBV28 | TGTGCCAGCAGTATTCTCAACAGGGGACTCTCTGGAAACACCATATATTTT | CASSILNRGLSGNTIYF
TRBJ1-2 | TRBD1 | TRBV6-5 | TGTGCCAGCAGTACCCGAGGGGGCGGCGATGGGGGCTACACCTTC | CASSTRGGGDGGYTF
TRBJ2-4 | TRBD1 | TRBV11-3 | TGTGCCAGCAGCGCGGACAGGGGGGACAACATTCAGTACTTC | CASSADRGDNIQYF
TRBJ1-1 | . | TRBV5-1 | TGCGCCAGCAGCTTGTCCAGTCTGAACACTGAAGCTTTCTTT | CASSLSSLNTEAFF
TRBJ1-2 | . | TRBV14 | TGTGCCAGCAGCCAAGGATTCGGGGACTACACCTTC | CASSQGFGDYTF
TRBJ2-1 | . | TRBV5-1 | TGCGCCAGCAGCTCCAGGGGTTCCTACAATGAGCAGTTCTTC | CASSSRGSYNEQFF
TRBJ1-1 | . | TRBV29-1 | TGCAGCGTTGAGGGGGGTTGGACTGAAGCTTTCTTT | CSVEGGWTEAFF
TRBJ2-1 | TRBD2 | TRBV4-3 | TGCGCCAGCAGCCAAGATCAAATTGCACTAGCGAAGCACAATGAGCAGTTCTTC | CASSQDQIALAKHNEQFF
TRBJ2-3 | TRBD2 | TRBV7-9 | TGTGCCAGCAGCTTTCGGGGGGGTAGCACAGATACGCAGTATTTT | CASSFRGGSTDTQYF
TRBJ1-3 | . | TRBV6-1 | TGTGCCAGCAGTGAAGGCAGGGAGGACACCATATATTTT | CASSEGREDTIYF
TRBJ2-7 | TRBD1 | TRBV6-6 | TGTGCCAGCAGTTACTCCGGGACAGGGACCTACGAGCAGTACTTC | CASSYSGTGTYEQYF
TRBJ1-2 | TRBD1 | TRBV29-1 | TGCAGCGTTACCAAACCGATAAGACAGGGGAGTCCCCTCTATGGCTACACCTTC | CSVTKPIRQGSPLYGYTF
TRBJ2-5 | . | TRBV5-1 | TGCGCCAGCAGCTTGTGGGGGGTAAAGGAGACCCAGTACTTC | CASSLWGVKETQYF
TRBJ1-2 | . | TRBV5-1 | TGCGCCAGCAGCGGGACAATCGGCTACACCTTC | CASSGTIGYTF
TRBJ2-2 | . | TRBV4-1 | TGCGCCAGCAGCCAAGGGCGACAGAACACCGGGGAGCTGTTTTTT | CASSQGRQNTGELFF
TRBJ2-3 | TRBD2 | TRBV7-6 | TGTGCCAGCAGCTTAGGATCTAGCGGGGGCGCAGATACGCAGTATTTT | CASSLGSSGGADTQYF
TRBJ1-1 | . | TRBV7-9 | TGTGCCAGCAGTCCGAGGGGAGGGACGACTGAAGCTTTCTTT | CASSPRGGTTEAFF
TRBJ2-3 | TRBD1 | TRBV9 | TGTGCCAGCAGCCCTCGACAGGGACGGAGCACAGATACGCAGTATTTT | CASSPRQGRSTDTQYF
TRBJ2-7 | TRBD1 | TRBV9 | TGTGCCAGCAGCGTCAGAGGGGACAGTTACGAGCAGTACTTC | CASSVRGDSYEQYF
TRBJ1-1 | . | TRBV11-2 | TGTGCCAGCAGCGGCGGAGACAGAAAGAACACTGAAGCTTTCTTT | CASSGGDRKNTEAFF
TRBJ1-6 | . | TRBV7-9 | TGTGCCAGCAGCTCCGGACAGAACCTCTATAATTCACCCCTCCACTTT | CASSSGQNLYNSPLHF
TRBJ1-5 | . | TRBV15 | TGTGCCACCAGCAGAGCAAATCAGCCCCAGCATTTT | CATSRANQPQHF
TRBJ1-4 | TRBD1 | TRBV7-2 | TGTGCCAGCAGCCCCAGGACAGGGGCTAATGAAAAACTGTTTTTT | CASSPRTGANEKLFF
TRBJ1-1 | . | TRBV27 | TGTGCCAGCAGTTTTCTCGGGGGCACTGAAGCTTTCTTT | CASSFLGGTEAFF
TRBJ2-1 | . | TRBV5-1 | TGCGCCAGCAGCTTGAAGACTCCGGCTGGAAATGAGCAGTTCTTC | CASSLKTPAGNEQFF
TRBJ2-7 | . | TRBV13 | TGTGCCAGCAGCTACCGAGGGGGGGTTGCCTATGAGCAGTACTTC | CASSYRGGVAYEQYF
TRBJ2-2 | TRBD1 | TRBV5-1 | TGCGCCAGCACCAGACAGGGTGTCGGGTGGGACACCGGGGAGCTGTTTTTT | CASTRQGVGWDTGELFF
TRBJ2-7 | . | TRBV7-9 | TGTGCCAGCAGCTTAAGGGGGAACTACGAGCAGTACTTC | CASSLRGNYEQYF
TRBJ2-4 | . | TRBV5-4 | TGTGCCAGCAGCTTGTCCGGGGAAGGTCAAAACATTCAGTACTTC | CASSLSGEGQNIQYF
TRBJ1-2 | . | TRBV5-1 | TGCGCCAGCAGCTTGGATCAGGGAAACGGGAACTATGGCTACACCTTC | CASSLDQGNGNYGYTF
TRBJ2-1 | TRBD1 | TRBV5-1 | TGCGCCAGCAGGGGACAGGGAATCAGCAATGAGCAGTTCTTC | CASRGQGISNEQFF
TRBJ1-1 | TRBD1 | TRBV7-8 | TGTGCCAGCAGCAGCTCAAGGGCAGGGGGCGAGTTCTTT | CASSSSRAGGEFF
TRBJ1-6 | . | TRBV4-1 | TGCGCCAGCAGCCAGGACCGGGACCGGGGGCCCCTCCACTTT | CASSQDRDRGPLHF
TRBJ2-7 | TRBD1 | TRBV15 | TGTGCCAACCACACCCAGGGGGCGCGTAACGAGCAGTACTTC | CANHTQGARNEQYF
TRBJ1-5 | . | TRBV6-1 | TGTGCCGGCAGTACAACCGCTCGGGGCAATCAGCCCCAGCATTTT | CAGSTTARGNQPQHF
TRBJ2-5 | . | TRBV4-1 | TGCGCCAGCAGCCAGGTTGCCGGGGAGACCCAGTACTTC | CASSQVAGETQYF
TRBJ1-5 | . | TRBV7-8 | TGTGCCAGCAGCTTACTAGTAGGCTTTAGCAATCAGCCCCAGCATTTT | CASSLLVGFSNQPQHF
TRBJ2-1 | TRBD2 | TRBV11-2 | TGTGCCAGCAGCTTACTAGCGGGATTCAATGCCAATGAGCAGTTCTTC | CASSLLAGFNANEQFF
TRBJ2-1 | TRBD2 | TRBV28 | TGTGCCAGCAGTTTAGGGGCGCTAGCGGACAATGAGCAGTTCTTC | CASSLGALADNEQFF
TRBJ2-5 | TRBD2 | TRBV2 | TGTGCCAGCAGTAAGGTTGGGACTAACCAAGAGACCCAGTACTTC | CASSKVGTNQETQYF
TRBJ2-3 | TRBD1 | TRBV27 | TGTGTCTCACAGGGGCTTTCCCCCGGTACGCAGTATTTT | CVSQGLSPGTQYF
TRBJ2-2 | . | TRBV4-1 | TGCGCCAGCAGCCATCGGCGGGAGAACACCGGGGAGCTGTTTTTT | CASSHRRENTGELFF
TRBJ2-5 | TRBD1 | TRBV19 | TGTGCCAGTAGCCGCTGGAAGGACAGGGGTCAAGAGACCCAGTACTTC | CASSRWKDRGQETQYF
TRBJ1-4 | TRBD1 | TRBV18 | TGTGCCAGCTCACCACGGGACAGGGGGCGGAATGAAAAACTGTTTTTT | CASSPRDRGRNEKLFF
TRBJ2-3 | . | TRBV4-2 | TGTGCCAGCAGCCAAGGGGGGCAGGGCGCAGATACGCAGTATTTT | CASSQGGQGADTQYF
TRBJ2-3 | TRBD1 | TRBV5-1 | TGCGCCAGCAGTTGGACAGGGGGAGATACGCAGTATTTT | CASSWTGGDTQYF
TRBJ2-2 | . | TRBV10-3 | TGTGCCATCAGTGAGTCGAAGGGGGTGAACACCGGGGAGCTGTTTTTT | CAISESKGVNTGELFF